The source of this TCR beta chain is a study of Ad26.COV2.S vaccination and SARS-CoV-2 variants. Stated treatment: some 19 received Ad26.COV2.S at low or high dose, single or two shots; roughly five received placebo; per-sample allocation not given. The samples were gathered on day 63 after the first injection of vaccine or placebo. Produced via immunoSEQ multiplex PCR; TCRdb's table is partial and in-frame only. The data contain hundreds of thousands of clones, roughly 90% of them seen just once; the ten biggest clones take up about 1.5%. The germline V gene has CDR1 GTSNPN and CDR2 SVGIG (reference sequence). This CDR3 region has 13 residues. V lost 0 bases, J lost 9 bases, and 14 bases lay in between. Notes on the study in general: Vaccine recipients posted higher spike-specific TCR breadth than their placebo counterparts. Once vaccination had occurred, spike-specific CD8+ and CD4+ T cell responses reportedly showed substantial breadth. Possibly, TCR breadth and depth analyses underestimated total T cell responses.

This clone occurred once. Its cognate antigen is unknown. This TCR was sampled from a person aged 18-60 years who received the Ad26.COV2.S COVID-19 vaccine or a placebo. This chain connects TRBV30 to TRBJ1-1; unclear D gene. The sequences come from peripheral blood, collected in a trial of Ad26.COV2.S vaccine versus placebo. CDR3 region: CAWSVAGHQQAFF. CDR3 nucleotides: TGTGCCTGGAGTGTAGCGGGCCATCAGCAAGCTTTCTTT.